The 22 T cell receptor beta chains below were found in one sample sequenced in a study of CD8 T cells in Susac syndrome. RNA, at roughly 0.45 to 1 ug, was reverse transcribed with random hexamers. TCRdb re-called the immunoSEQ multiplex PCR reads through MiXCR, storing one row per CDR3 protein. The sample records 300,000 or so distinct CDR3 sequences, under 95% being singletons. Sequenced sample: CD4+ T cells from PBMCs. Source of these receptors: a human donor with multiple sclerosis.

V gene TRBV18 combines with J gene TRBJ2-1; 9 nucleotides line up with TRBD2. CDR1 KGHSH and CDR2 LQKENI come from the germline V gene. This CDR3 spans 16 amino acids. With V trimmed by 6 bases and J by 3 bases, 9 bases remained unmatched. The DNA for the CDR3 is TGTGCCAGCTCGGGCTCGGCTAGCGGGGACTACAATGAGCAGTTCTTC. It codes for CASSGSASGDYNEQFF.

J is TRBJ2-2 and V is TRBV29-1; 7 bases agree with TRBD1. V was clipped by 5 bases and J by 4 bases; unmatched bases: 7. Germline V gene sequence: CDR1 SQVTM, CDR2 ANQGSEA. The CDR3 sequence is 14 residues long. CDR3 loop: CSVSRDSSTGELFF. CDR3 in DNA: TGCAGCGTTTCCCGGGACAGTTCCACCGGGGAGCTGTTTTTT.

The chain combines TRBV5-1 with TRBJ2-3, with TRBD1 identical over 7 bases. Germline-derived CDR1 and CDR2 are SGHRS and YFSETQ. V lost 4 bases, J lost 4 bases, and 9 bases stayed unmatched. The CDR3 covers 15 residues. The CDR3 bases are TGCGCCAGCAGCCCTAGGGGGCGCGGAGCAGATACGCAGTATTTT. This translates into CASSPRGRGADTQYF.

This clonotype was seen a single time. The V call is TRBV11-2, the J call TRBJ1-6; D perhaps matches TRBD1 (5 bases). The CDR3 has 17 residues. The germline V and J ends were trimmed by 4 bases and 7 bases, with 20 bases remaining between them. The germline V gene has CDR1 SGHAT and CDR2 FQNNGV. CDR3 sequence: CASSWDGGGVPNSPLHF. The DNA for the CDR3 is TGTGCCAGCAGCTGGGACGGGGGGGGTGTCCCAAATTCACCCCTCCACTTT.

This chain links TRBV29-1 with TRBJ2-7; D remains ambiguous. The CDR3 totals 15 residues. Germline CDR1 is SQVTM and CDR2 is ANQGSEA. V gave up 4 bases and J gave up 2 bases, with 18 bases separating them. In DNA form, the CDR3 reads TGCAGCGTTGGGTGGTTCGGCAGTGTCCCCTACGAGCAGTACTTC. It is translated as CSVGWFGSVPYEQYF.

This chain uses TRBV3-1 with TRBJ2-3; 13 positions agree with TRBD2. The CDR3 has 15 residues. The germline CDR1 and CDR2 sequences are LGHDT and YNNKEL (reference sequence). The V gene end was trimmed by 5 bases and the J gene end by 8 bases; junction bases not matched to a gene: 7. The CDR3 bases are TGTGCCAGCAGCGGGGGACTAGCGGGGTTGGGTACGCAGTATTTT. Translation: CASSGGLAGLGTQYF.

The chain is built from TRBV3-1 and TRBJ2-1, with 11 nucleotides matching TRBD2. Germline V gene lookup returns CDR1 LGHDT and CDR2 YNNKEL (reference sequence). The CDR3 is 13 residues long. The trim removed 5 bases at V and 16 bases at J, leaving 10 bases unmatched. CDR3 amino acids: CASSSDSGLAAFF. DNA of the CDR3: TGTGCCAGCAGCTCTGACTCGGGACTAGCGGCCTTCTTC.

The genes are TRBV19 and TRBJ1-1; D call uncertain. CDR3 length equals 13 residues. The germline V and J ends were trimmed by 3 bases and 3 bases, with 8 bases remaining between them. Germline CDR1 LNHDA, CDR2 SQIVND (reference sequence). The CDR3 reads CASSIGSDTEAFF. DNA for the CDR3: TGTGCCAGTAGTATCGGGTCTGACACTGAAGCTTTCTTT.

CDR3 loop: CASSRETMPPDTQYF. The CDR3 nucleotides read TGCGCCAGCAGTAGGGAGACTATGCCCCCAGATACGCAGTATTTT. V gene TRBV5-1 combines with J gene TRBJ2-3, with a weak D call TRBD2 (5 bases). The CDR3 has 15 amino acids. Trimming pared 5 bases from V and 4 bases from J, leaving 17 bases between. Per the germline V gene, CDR1 is SGHRS and CDR2 is YFSETQ.

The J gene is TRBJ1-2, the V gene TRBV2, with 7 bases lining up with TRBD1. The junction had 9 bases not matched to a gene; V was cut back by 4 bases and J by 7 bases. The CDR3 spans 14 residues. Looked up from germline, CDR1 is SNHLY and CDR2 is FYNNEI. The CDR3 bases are TGTGCCAGCAGTGGCTCGGGACAGTCGGGTGGCTACACCTTC. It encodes CASSGSGQSGGYTF.

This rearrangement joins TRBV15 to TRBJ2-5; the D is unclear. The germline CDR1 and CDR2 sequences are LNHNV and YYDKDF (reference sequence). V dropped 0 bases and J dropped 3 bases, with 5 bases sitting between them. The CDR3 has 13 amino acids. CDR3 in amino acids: CATSRETEETQYF. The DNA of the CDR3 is TGTGCCACCAGCAGAGAAACAGAAGAGACCCAGTACTTC.

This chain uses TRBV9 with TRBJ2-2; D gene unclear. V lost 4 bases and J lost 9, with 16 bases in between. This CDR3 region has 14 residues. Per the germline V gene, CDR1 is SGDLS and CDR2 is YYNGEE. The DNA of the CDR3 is TGTGCCAGCAGCATACATACCGATACCCGGGAGCTGTTTTTT. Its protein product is CASSIHTDTRELFF.

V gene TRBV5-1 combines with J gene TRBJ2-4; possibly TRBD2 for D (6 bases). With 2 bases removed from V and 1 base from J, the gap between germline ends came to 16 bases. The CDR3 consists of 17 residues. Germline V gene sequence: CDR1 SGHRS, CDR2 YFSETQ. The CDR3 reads CASSFDGAGLAKNIQYF. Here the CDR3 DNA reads TGCGCCAGCAGCTTCGACGGGGCGGGGTTGGCCAAAAACATTCAGTACTTC.

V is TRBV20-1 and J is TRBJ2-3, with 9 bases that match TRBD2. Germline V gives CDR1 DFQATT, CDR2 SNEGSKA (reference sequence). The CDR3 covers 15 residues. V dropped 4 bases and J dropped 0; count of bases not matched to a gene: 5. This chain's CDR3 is CSANSGGSSTDTQYF. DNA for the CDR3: TGCAGTGCTAACAGCGGGGGGTCGAGCACAGATACGCAGTATTTT.

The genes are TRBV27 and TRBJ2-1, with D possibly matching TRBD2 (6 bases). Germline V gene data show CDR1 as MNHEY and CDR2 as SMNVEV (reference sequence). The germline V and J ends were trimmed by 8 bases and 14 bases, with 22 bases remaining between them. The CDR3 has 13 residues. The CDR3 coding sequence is TGTGCCAGCGCTAAAACCCGGGACTCCCTCAAGTTCTTC. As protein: CASAKTRDSLKFF.

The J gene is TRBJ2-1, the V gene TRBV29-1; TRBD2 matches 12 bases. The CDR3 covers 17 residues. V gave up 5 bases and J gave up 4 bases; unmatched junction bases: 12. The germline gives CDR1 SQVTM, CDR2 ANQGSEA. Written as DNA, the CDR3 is TGCAGCGTTTCCGTCGGGGCTAGCGGGGGGGTATACAATGAGCAGTTCTTC. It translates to CSVSVGASGGVYNEQFF.

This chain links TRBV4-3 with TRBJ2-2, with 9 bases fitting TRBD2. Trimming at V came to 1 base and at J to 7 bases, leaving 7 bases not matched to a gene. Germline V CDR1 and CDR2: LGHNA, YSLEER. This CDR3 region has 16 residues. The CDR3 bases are TGCGCCAGCAGCCAAGGTGCGGGAGGGCGTAGCGGGGAGCTGTTTTTT. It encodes CASSQGAGGRSGELFF.

The CDR3 DNA sequence: TGTGCCAGCAGCTTAGATGGGAGCGCCTACACCTTC. It is translated as CASSLDGSAYTF. The rearrangement joins TRBV7-9 to TRBJ1-2; D gene uncertain. Germline CDR1 is SEHNR and CDR2 is FQNEAQ (reference sequence). V shed 1 base and J shed 10 bases, with 10 bases lying between them. This CDR3 spans 12 amino acids.

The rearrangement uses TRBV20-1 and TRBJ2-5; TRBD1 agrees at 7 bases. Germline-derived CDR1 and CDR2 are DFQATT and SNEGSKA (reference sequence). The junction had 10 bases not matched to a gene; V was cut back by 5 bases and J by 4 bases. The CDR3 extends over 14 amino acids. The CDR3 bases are TGCAGTGCTCCGGGCCAGGGGGATCCAGAGACCCAGTACTTC. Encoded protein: CSAPGQGDPETQYF.

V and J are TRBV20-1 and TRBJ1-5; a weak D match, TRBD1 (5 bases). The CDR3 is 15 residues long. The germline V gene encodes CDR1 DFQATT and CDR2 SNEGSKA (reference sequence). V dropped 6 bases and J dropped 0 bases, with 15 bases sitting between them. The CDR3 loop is CSANPTGLSNQPQHF. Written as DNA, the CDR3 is TGCAGTGCCAACCCCACGGGACTTAGCAATCAGCCCCAGCATTTT.

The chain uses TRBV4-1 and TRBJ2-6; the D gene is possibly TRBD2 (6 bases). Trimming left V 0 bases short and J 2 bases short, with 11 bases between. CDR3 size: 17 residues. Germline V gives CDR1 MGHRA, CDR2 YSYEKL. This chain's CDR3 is CASSQDRGATGANVLTF. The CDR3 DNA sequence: TGCGCCAGCAGCCAAGATCGCGGGGCAACTGGGGCCAACGTCCTGACTTTC.

The CDR3 reads CASSLEQLAGAFKQYF. The DNA of the CDR3 is TGCGCCAGCAGCTTGGAACAACTAGCGGGGGCGTTCAAGCAGTACTTC. V is TRBV5-1 and J is TRBJ2-7; 11 nucleotides agree with TRBD2. The germline V gene has CDR1 SGHRS and CDR2 YFSETQ. The CDR3 is 16 amino acids. The V gene end was trimmed by 0 bases and the J gene end by 8 bases; junction bases not matched to a gene: 10.